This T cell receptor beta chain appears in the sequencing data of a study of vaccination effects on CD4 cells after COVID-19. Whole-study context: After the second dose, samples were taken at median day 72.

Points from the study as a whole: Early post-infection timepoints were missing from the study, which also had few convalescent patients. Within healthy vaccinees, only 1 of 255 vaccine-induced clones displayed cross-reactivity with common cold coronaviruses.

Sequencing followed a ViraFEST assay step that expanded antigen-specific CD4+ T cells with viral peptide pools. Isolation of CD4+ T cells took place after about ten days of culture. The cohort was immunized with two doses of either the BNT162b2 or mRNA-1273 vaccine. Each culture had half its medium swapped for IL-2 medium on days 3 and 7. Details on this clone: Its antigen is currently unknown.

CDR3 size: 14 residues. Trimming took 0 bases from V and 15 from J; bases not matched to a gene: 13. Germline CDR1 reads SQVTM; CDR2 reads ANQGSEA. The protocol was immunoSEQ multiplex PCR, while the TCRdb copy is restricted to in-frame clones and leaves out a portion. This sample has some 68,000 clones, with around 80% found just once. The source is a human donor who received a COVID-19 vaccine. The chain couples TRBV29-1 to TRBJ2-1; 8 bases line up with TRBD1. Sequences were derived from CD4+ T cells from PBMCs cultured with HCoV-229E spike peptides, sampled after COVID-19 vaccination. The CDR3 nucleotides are TGCAGCGTTGAAGAATACCGGACAGGGCACGATCCGTTCTTC. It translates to CSVEEYRTGHDPFF.